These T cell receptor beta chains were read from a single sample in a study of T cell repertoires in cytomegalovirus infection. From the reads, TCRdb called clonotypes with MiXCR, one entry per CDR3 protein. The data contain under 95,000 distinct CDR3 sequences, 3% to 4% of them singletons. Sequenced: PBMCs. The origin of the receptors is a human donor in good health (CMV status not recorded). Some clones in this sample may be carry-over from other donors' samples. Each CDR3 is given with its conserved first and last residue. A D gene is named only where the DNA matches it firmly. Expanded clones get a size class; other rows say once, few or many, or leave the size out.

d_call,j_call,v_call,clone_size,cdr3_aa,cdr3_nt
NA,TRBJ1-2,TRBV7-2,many,CASSLGGSPLGYTF,TGTGCCAGCAGCTTAGGAGGGAGCCCACTGGGCTACACCTTC
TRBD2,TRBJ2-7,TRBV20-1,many,CSARKLAGVREQYF,TGCAGTGCTAGAAAACTAGCGGGAGTTCGGGAGCAGTACTTC
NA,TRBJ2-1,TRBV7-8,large,CASSLESQGRPLHEQFF,TGTGCCAGCAGCTTAGAGTCGCAGGGCAGACCCCTGCATGAGCAGTTCTTC
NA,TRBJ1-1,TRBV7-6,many,CASSSGVRTEAFF,TGTGCCAGCAGCTCAGGGGTGCGCACTGAAGCTTTCTTT
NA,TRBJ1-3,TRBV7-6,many,CASSLELGSGGNTIYF,TGTGCCAGCAGCTTAGAACTGGGAAGCGGTGGAAACACCATATATTTT
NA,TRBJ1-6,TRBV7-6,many,CASSAGANSPLHF,TGTGCCAGCAGCGCCGGGGCGAATTCACCCCTCCACTTT
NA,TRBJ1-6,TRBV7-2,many,CASSLGRPGSSSYNSPLHF,TGTGCCAGCAGCTTAGGTCGTCCAGGGAGCAGCTCCTATAATTCACCCCTCCACTTT
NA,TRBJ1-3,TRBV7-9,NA,CASSYGGEPGNTIYF,TGTGCCAGCAGCTATGGGGGTGAGCCTGGAAACACCATATATTTT
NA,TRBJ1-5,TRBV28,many,CASSLIRAGDQPQHF,TGTGCCAGCAGTTTAATTAGGGCGGGAGATCAGCCCCAGCATTTT
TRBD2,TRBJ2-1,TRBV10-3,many,CAISGTSGDNEQFF,TGTGCCATCAGCGGGACTAGCGGAGACAATGAGCAGTTCTTC
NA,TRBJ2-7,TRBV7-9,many,CASSFDVVEQYF,TGTGCCAGCAGCTTCGACGTTGTCGAGCAGTACTTC
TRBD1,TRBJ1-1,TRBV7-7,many,CASSLGSGTANTEAFF,TGTGCCAGCAGCTTAGGGTCCGGGACAGCCAACACTGAAGCTTTCTTT
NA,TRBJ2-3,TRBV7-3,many,CASGISGRKDTQYF,TGTGCCAGCGGAATTTCAGGGCGGAAAGATACGCAGTATTTT
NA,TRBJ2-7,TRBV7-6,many,CASSLDEFAGYRVPISYEQYF,TGTGCCAGCAGCTTAGACGAGTTCGCGGGATACAGGGTCCCAATCTCCTACGAGCAGTACTTC
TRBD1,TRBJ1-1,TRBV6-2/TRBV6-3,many,CASSYNGQGKTEAFF,TGTGCCAGCAGTTACAATGGACAGGGAAAGACTGAAGCTTTCTTT
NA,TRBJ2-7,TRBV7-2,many,CASSLNSARGSYEQYF,TGTGCCAGCAGCTTAAATTCCGCCCGGGGGTCCTACGAGCAGTACTTC
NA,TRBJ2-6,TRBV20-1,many,CSARDHGTDSGANVLTF,TGCAGTGCTAGAGATCATGGAACAGACTCTGGGGCCAACGTCCTGACTTTC
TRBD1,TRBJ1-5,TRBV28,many,CASSTPGTGEQPQHF,TGTGCCAGCAGTACCCCCGGGACAGGGGAGCAGCCCCAGCATTTT
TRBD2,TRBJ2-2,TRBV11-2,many,CASSTGLAATRELFF,TGTGCCAGCAGCACCGGACTAGCGGCCACCCGGGAGCTGTTTTTT
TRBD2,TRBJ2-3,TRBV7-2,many,CASSLGGARGGDTQYF,TGTGCCAGCAGCTTAGGAGGGGCTAGGGGAGGGGATACGCAGTATTTT